Following are 18 T cell receptor beta chains from one sample sequenced in a study of T cell changes during pregnancy in multiple sclerosis. Measured with immunoSEQ multiplex PCR; TCRdb has only the in-frame clones, and not every one. The data show tens of thousands of clones, 80% to 95% seen once. The source material was CD4+ T cells from peripheral blood mononuclear cells, sampled in the first trimester of pregnancy. The source of these receptors is a female donor with multiple sclerosis, enrolled in a pregnancy study.

J is TRBJ2-1 and V is TRBV5-4; 11 bases align to TRBD1. Looked up from germline, CDR1 is SGHNT and CDR2 is YYREEE (reference sequence). The CDR3 is 16 residues long. V lost 4 bases and J lost 9; bases outside the gene matches: 12. CDR3 bases: TGTGCCAGCAGCGGAAAGGACAGGGGGCCAGGGAGTGAGCAGTTCTTC. The encoded protein is CASSGKDRGPGSEQFF. The full variable domain, with the rest looked up from reference TRBV5-4 and TRBJ2-1, is ETGVTQSPTHLIKTRGQQVTLRCSSQSGHNTVSWYQQALGQGPQFIFQYYREEENGRGNFPPRFSGLQFPNYSSELNVNALELDDSALYLCASSGKDRGPGSEQFFGPGTRLTVL.

The V call is TRBV28, the J call TRBJ2-1; D not resolved. Germline CDR1 reads MDHEN; CDR2 reads SYDVKM. Trimming took off 5 bases at V and 8 bases at J, with 10 bases between the two ends. The CDR3 sequence is 12 residues long. The CDR3 region has the DNA TGTGCCAGCAGTCCTGCCCGGGATGAGCAGTTCTTC. This gives the protein CASSPARDEQFF.

V is TRBV29-1 and J is TRBJ1-2; D might be TRBD1 (5 bases). This CDR3 region has 14 residues. The germline V and J ends were trimmed by 4 bases and 4 bases, with 16 bases remaining between them. The germline gives CDR1 SQVTM, CDR2 ANQGSEA. Written as DNA, the CDR3 is TGCAGCGTTGTTAAGGGTACCGGGGGCTATGGCTACACCTTC. Translating gives CSVVKGTGGYGYTF.

The rearrangement joins TRBV28 to TRBJ1-5, with D unresolved. CDR3 length equals 14 residues. Germline lookup yields CDR1 MDHEN and CDR2 SYDVKM. The V gene lost 3 bases and the J gene lost 0 bases, with 6 bases spanning the gap. CDR3 in amino acids: CASSLRVSNQPQHF. Here the CDR3 DNA reads TGTGCCAGCAGTTTGAGGGTTAGCAATCAGCCCCAGCATTTT.

The chain combines TRBV2 with TRBJ1-4; tentatively, D is TRBD1 (6 bases). The germline V gene has CDR1 SNHLY and CDR2 FYNNEI. Trimming stripped 2 bases from V and 6 bases from J, with 13 bases between. The length of the CDR3 is 15 residues. CDR3 amino acids: CASSEPPGVDEKLFF. CDR3 in DNA: TGTGCCAGCAGTGAACCCCCAGGGGTTGATGAAAAACTGTTTTTT.

The V and J genes are TRBV2 and TRBJ2-5; 11 positions agree with TRBD1. Trimming removed 1 base from V and 5 bases from J; junction bases left unmatched: 6. The germline V gene has CDR1 SNHLY and CDR2 FYNNEI. The CDR3 length is 16 residues. The CDR3: CASSEEGTGGWETQYF. In DNA form, the CDR3 reads TGTGCCAGCAGTGAAGAGGGGACAGGGGGGTGGGAGACCCAGTACTTC.

V usage is TRBV5-1 and J usage is TRBJ2-5; TRBD2 might be the D (6 bases). V was clipped by 1 base and J by 5 bases, with 12 bases between them. CDR1 and CDR2 from the germline V gene are SGHRS and YFSETQ. CDR3 length: 14 amino acids. DNA of the CDR3: TGCGCCAGCAGCTTGAATATGGGGGGTGAGACCCAGTACTTC. As protein: CASSLNMGGETQYF.

The chain links TRBV5-1 to TRBJ2-4; possibly TRBD1 for D (5 bases). Germline CDR1 is SGHRS and CDR2 is YFSETQ. V was cut by 0 bases and J by 3 bases, with 7 bases left in between. The CDR3 contains 14 residues. The CDR3 reads CASSLGQSKNIQYF. CDR3 DNA sequence: TGCGCCAGCAGCTTGGGACAGAGCAAAAACATTCAGTACTTC.

The rearrangement links TRBV1 to TRBJ1-2. TRBV1 is noted as a pseudogene. The CDR3 contains 18 residues. Here the CDR3 reads CTSSQEIFRGTRNYGYTF. DNA for the CDR3: TGCACCAGCAGCCAAGAAATATTCCGGGGTACTCGAAACTATGGCTACACCTTC.

V is TRBV5-6 and J is TRBJ1-2; a weak D match, TRBD1 (5 bases). Between the trimmed V and J ends, which lost 4 bases and 8 bases, there was a span of 18 bases. The CDR3 contains 14 residues. In germline, CDR1 is SGHDT, CDR2 YYEEEE. In DNA form, the CDR3 reads TGTGCCAGCAGCCCGGCCCCAGGGCCCCTCGGCTACACCTTC. It is translated as CASSPAPGPLGYTF.

The J gene is TRBJ2-1, the V gene TRBV5-6, with 11 bases matching TRBD1. Germline CDR1 reads SGHDT; CDR2 reads YYEEEE. This CDR3 spans 15 amino acids. The trim removed 2 bases at V and 7 bases at J, leaving 5 bases unmatched. The CDR3 loop is CASSFGTGGGNEQFF. The CDR3 DNA follows: TGTGCCAGCAGCTTCGGGACAGGGGGAGGAAATGAGCAGTTCTTC.

The chain employs TRBV9 and TRBJ2-2; TRBD2 might be the D (5 bases). Germline CDR1 is SGDLS and CDR2 is YYNGEE. The CDR3 has 14 amino acids. V dropped 7 bases and J dropped 1 base, with 11 bases sitting between them. CDR3 residues: CASSLALNTGELFF. The CDR3 coding sequence is TGTGCCAGCTCGCTAGCCCTGAACACCGGGGAGCTGTTTTTT.

The chain has TRBV14 and TRBJ2-7, with TRBD2 matching over 8 bases. The ends lost 7 bases at V and 2 bases at J; junction bases unmatched: 13. Looked up from germline, CDR1 is SGHDN and CDR2 is FVKESK. The CDR3 consists of 16 residues. The CDR3 region has the DNA TGTGCCAGCATCGACTTCACTAGCGGAGGAACCTACGAGCAGTACTTC. Translated: CASIDFTSGGTYEQYF. Full variable domain (rest looked up from reference TRBV14 and TRBJ2-7): EAGVTQFPSHSVIEKGQTVTLRCDPISGHDNLYWYRRVMGKEIKFLLHFVKESKQDESGMPNNRFLAERTGGTYSTLKVQPAELEDSGVYFCASIDFTSGGTYEQYFGPGTRLTVT.

This chain connects TRBV2 to TRBJ2-1; D possibly corresponds to TRBD1 (6 bases). This CDR3 has 13 residues. The V and J ends lost 6 bases and 4 bases respectively, with 10 bases between them. In germline, CDR1 is SNHLY, CDR2 FYNNEI. CDR3 loop: CASSPDRYNEQFF. CDR3 DNA sequence: TGTGCCAGCAGCCCTGACAGGTACAATGAGCAGTTCTTC.

A few counts support this clone. The chain is built from TRBV29-1 and TRBJ2-7; 9 bases are a match to TRBD1. This CDR3 is built from 13 residues. Germline V lookup: CDR1 SQVTM, CDR2 ANQGSEA. V was clipped by 7 bases and J by 3 bases; unmatched bases: 7. The CDR3 DNA reads TGCAGCGCTGGGACAGGGAGAGGCTACGAGCAGTACTTC. This translates into CSAGTGRGYEQYF.

This rearrangement joins TRBV25-1 to TRBJ1-3; 11 nucleotides line up with TRBD1. Trimming at V came to 4 bases and at J to 4 bases, leaving 6 bases not matched to a gene. Germline values: CDR1 MGHDK, CDR2 SYGVNS. This CDR3 contains 16 residues. The CDR3 loop reads CASSGRTGGAGNTIYF. CDR3 in DNA: TGTGCCAGCAGTGGTCGGACAGGGGGCGCCGGAAACACCATATATTTT.

The chain recombines TRBV18 with TRBJ2-3; D ambiguous. Germline loops: CDR1 KGHSH, CDR2 LQKENI. The CDR3 spans 16 residues. V lost 2 bases and J 0 bases, leaving 12 bases between the germline ends. The CDR3 loop is CASSPVGGPSTDTQYF. CDR3 nucleotides: TGTGCCAGCTCACCAGTAGGCGGCCCTAGCACAGATACGCAGTATTTT.

The genes are TRBV11-2 and TRBJ2-1, with D possibly matching TRBD2 (6 bases). V was clipped by 3 bases and J by 5 bases, with 14 bases between them. The CDR3 covers 15 residues. The germline V gene has CDR1 SGHAT and CDR2 FQNNGV. Here the CDR3 DNA reads TGTGCCAGCAGCTTTGGTGGGACTCGGAACAATGAGCAGTTCTTC. Translation gives CASSFGGTRNNEQFF.